The rows below give T cell receptor beta chains drawn from one sample of a study of blood T cell repertoires in COVID-19. Using immunoSEQ multiplex PCR, the repertoire was profiled, and TCRdb retains in-frame clones only, with some absent. This sample has 150,000 to 200,000 clones, with 80% to 90% found just once. Material: peripheral blood. These receptor sequences come from a man aged 18 to 35 who had recovered from COVID-19. Both conserved end residues are part of each CDR3. The D gene is left open where the match is weak. Size is stated for part of the rows, as once, few or many counts, or as a class when the clone is expanded.

>TRBD2|.|TRBV29-1|TRBJ2-3
CSVGGLAGGGRPRTDTQYF
TGCAGCGTTGGAGGACTAGCGGGAGGTGGGCGTCCCCGCACAGATACGCAGTATTTT
>.|.|TRBV18|TRBJ1-1
CASSPGTTMNTEAFF
TGTGCCAGCTCACCCGGGACAACGATGAACACTGAAGCTTTCTTT
>.|.|TRBV2|TRBJ1-2
CASSELPYGYTF
TGTGCCAGCAGTGAACTTCCCTATGGCTACACCTTC
>.|.|TRBV5-4|TRBJ2-2
CASSLILNTGELFF
TGTGCCAGCAGCTTGATCCTAAACACCGGGGAGCTGTTTTTT
>.|.|TRBV5-6|TRBJ1-5
CASTIFQGSNQPQHF
TGTGCCAGCACCATTTTCCAGGGGAGCAATCAGCCCCAGCATTTT
>.|.|TRBV6-5|TRBJ1-4
CASRAGETNEKLFF
TGTGCCAGCAGAGCAGGGGAGACTAATGAAAAACTGTTTTTT
>.|.|TRBV27|TRBJ1-6
CASGTQGRNSPLHF
TGTGCCAGCGGGACACAGGGCCGGAATTCACCCCTCCACTTT
>TRBD1|.|TRBV12-3/TRBV12-4|TRBJ1-1
CASSYTGGAFF
TGTGCCAGCAGTTACACAGGGGGAGCTTTCTTT
>TRBD1|once|TRBV6-5|TRBJ2-3
CASSYSGTGGTQYF
TGTGCCAGCAGTTACTCTGGGACAGGGGGTACGCAGTATTTT
>TRBD1|.|TRBV9|TRBJ1-2
CASSVETGGGYTF
TGTGCCAGCAGCGTAGAGACAGGGGGCGGCTACACCTTC
>TRBD2|.|TRBV5-1|TRBJ2-1
CASSLRLAGDNEQFF
TGCGCCAGCAGCCTCCGACTAGCGGGAGACAATGAGCAGTTCTTC
>.|.|TRBV6-5|TRBJ2-2
CASSLLLLFGELFF
TGTGCCAGCAGCCTTTTACTCCTATTCGGGGAGCTGTTTTTT
>TRBD1|few|TRBV5-5|TRBJ2-1
CASSTGQINEQFF
TGTGCCAGCAGCACGGGACAGATAAATGAGCAGTTCTTC
>.|.|TRBV6-2/TRBV6-3|TRBJ2-3
CASSYWTPNYADTQYF
TGTGCCAGCAGTTACTGGACTCCGAATTACGCAGATACGCAGTATTTT
>TRBD1|.|TRBV11-2|TRBJ2-7
CASSEGTGNPYEQYF
TGTGCCAGCAGCGAGGGGACAGGTAACCCCTACGAGCAGTACTTC
>.|.|TRBV18|TRBJ2-1
CASSPWPPSSYNEQFF
TGTGCCAGCTCACCGTGGCCTCCAAGCTCCTACAATGAGCAGTTCTTC
>.|.|TRBV6-5|TRBJ1-4
CASSFYLGTNEKLFF
TGTGCCAGCAGTTTTTACCTAGGCACTAATGAAAAACTGTTTTTT
>.|.|TRBV4-3|TRBJ1-1
CASSQPDGSEAFF
TGCGCCAGCAGCCAACCTGACGGGTCGGAAGCTTTCTTT
>TRBD1|.|TRBV5-4|TRBJ2-1
CASSLDGTGYNEQFF
TGTGCCAGCAGCTTGGACGGGACAGGTTACAATGAGCAGTTCTTC
>.|once|TRBV29-1|TRBJ2-7
CSVEAAYSYEQYF
TGCAGCGTTGAAGCCGCCTACTCCTACGAGCAGTACTTC
>TRBD2|.|TRBV6-5|TRBJ2-7
CASRPSGTSLFNQYF
TGTGCCAGCAGGCCATCCGGGACTAGCCTCTTCAATCAGTACTTC
>.|.|TRBV10-3|TRBJ2-3
CAIRGLEPDTQYF
TGTGCCATCAGGGGTCTGGAGCCAGATACGCAGTATTTT
>.|once|TRBV23-1|TRBJ1-2
CASSRIRGPLLYGYTF
TGCGCCAGCAGTCGCATTCGAGGGCCGTTGCTTTATGGCTACACCTTC
>TRBD1|.|TRBV7-2|TRBJ1-2
CASSFPDREAYGYTF
TGTGCCAGCAGTTTCCCGGACAGGGAGGCATATGGCTACACCTTC
>.|.|TRBV7-9|TRBJ2-3
CASSPSYTDTQYF
TGTGCCAGCAGCCCCTCCTACACAGATACGCAGTATTTT
>TRBD2|.|TRBV19|TRBJ2-1
CASSPSSGRSYNEQFF
TGTGCCAGTAGTCCATCTAGCGGGAGGTCCTACAATGAGCAGTTCTTC
>.|.|TRBV6-2/TRBV6-3|TRBJ2-5
CASSYPTPFRGTAQETQYF
TGTGCCAGCAGTTACCCCACCCCTTTCCGCGGGACAGCCCAAGAGACCCAGTACTTC
>.|.|TRBV7-2|TRBJ2-1
CASSRPGAEQFF
TGTGCCAGCAGCCGTCCGGGTGCTGAGCAGTTCTTC
>.|once|TRBV2|TRBJ2-1
CAGGARTSYNEQFF
TGTGCCGGCGGAGCCCGCACCTCCTACAATGAGCAGTTCTTC
>.|.|TRBV7-2|TRBJ2-3
CASSLKGAGMDTQYF
TGTGCCAGCAGCTTGAAGGGAGCGGGTATGGATACGCAGTATTTT
>.|.|TRBV11-2|TRBJ2-1
CASSHTADEQFF
TGTGCCAGCAGCCATACGGCGGATGAGCAGTTCTTC
>.|.|TRBV7-8|TRBJ1-3
CASSLTLSGNTIYF
TGTGCCAGCAGCCTGACTCTCTCTGGAAACACCATATATTTT
>TRBD2|.|TRBV19|TRBJ2-1
CASSIGPGLAGSEQFF
TGTGCCAGTAGTATAGGGCCGGGACTAGCGGGGTCTGAGCAGTTCTTC
>.|.|TRBV19|TRBJ2-7
CASSTQVRSYEQYF
TGTGCCAGTAGTACCCAGGTACGATCCTACGAGCAGTACTTC
>.|.|TRBV28|TRBJ1-5
CASSGGENGNQPQHF
TGTGCCAGCAGTGGAGGAGAGAACGGGAACCAGCCCCAGCATTTT
>.|.|TRBV28|TRBJ1-4
CASSPGQEKLFF
TGTGCCAGCAGTCCAGGTCAGGAAAAACTGTTTTTT
>.|few|TRBV7-2|TRBJ2-7
CASSTWDSPYEQYF
TGTGCCAGCAGCACCTGGGACTCCCCCTACGAGCAGTACTTC
>.|.|TRBV6-5|TRBJ2-5
CASSLYSETGTQYF
TGTGCCAGCAGCTTATACTCCGAGACTGGGACCCAGTACTTC
>.|.|TRBV19|TRBJ1-2
CASSIEDTYGYTF
TGTGCCAGTAGTATAGAGGACACCTATGGCTACACCTTC
>TRBD1|.|TRBV27|TRBJ2-3
CASRIQGQGGDTQYF
TGTGCCAGCAGAATACAAGGACAGGGGGGAGATACGCAGTATTTT
>.|once|TRBV5-6|TRBJ2-7
CASSFWAAGPGPDEQYF
TGTGCCAGCAGCTTTTGGGCGGCGGGCCCCGGCCCAGACGAGCAGTACTTC
>.|.|TRBV28|TRBJ1-5
CASSSPTPMNQPQHF
TGTGCCAGCAGTTCACCTACCCCGATGAATCAGCCCCAGCATTTT
>TRBD1|.|TRBV28|TRBJ1-4
CASRIPTGGFRHPATNEKLFF
TGTGCCAGCAGGATCCCTACAGGGGGCTTTAGACACCCTGCAACTAATGAAAAACTGTTTTTT
>TRBD1|.|TRBV29-1|TRBJ2-1
CSVMTGFGQFF
TGCAGCGTTATGACAGGGTTTGGGCAGTTCTTC
>.|.|TRBV12-5|TRBJ2-2
CASAPGASTGELFF
TGTGCTAGTGCGCCCGGAGCGTCGACCGGGGAGCTGTTTTTT
>.|.|TRBV5-6|TRBJ2-7
CASSLFRGSYEQYF
TGTGCCAGCAGCTTGTTCAGGGGCTCCTACGAGCAGTACTTC